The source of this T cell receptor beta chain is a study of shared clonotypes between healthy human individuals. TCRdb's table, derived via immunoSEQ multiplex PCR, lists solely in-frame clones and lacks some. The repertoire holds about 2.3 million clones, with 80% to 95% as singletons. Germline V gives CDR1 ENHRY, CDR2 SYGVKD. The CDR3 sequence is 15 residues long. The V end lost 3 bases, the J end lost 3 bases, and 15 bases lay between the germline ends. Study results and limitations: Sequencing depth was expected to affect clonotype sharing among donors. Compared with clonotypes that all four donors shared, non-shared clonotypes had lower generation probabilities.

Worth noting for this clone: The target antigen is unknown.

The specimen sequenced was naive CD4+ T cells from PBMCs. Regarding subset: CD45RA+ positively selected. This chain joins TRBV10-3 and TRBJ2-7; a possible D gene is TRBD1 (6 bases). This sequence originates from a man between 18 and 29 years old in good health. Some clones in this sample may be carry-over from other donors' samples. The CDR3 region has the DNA TGTGCCATCAGTGATGAGCACCAGGGGCTCTACGAGCAGTACTTC. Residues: CAISDEHQGLYEQYF.